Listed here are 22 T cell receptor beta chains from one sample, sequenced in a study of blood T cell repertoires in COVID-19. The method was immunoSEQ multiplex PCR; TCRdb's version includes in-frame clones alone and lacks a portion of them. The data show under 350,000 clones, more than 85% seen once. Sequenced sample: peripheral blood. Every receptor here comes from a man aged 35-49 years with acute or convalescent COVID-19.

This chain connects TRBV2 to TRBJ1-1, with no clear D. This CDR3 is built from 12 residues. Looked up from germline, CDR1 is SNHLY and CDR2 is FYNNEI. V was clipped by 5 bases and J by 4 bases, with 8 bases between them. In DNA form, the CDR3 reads TGTGCCAGCAGTCTACAGATCACTGAAGCTTTCTTT. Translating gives CASSLQITEAFF.

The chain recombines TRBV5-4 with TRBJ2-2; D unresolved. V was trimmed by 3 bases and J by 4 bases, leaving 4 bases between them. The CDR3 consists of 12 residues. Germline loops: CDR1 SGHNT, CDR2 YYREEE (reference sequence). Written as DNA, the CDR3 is TGTGCCAGCAGCTGGGCCACCGGGGAGCTGTTTTTT. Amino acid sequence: CASSWATGELFF.

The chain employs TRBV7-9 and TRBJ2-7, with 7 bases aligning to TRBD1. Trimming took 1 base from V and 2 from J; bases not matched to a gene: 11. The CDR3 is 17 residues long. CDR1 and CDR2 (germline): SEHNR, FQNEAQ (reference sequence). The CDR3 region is CASSLGTQTGPPYEQYF. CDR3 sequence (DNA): TGTGCCAGCAGCTTAGGGACCCAGACAGGGCCACCCTACGAGCAGTACTTC.

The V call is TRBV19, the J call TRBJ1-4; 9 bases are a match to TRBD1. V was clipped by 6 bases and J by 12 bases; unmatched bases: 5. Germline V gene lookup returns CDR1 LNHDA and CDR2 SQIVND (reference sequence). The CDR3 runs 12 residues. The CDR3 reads CASRDRGGELFF. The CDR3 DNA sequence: TGTGCCAGTAGGGACAGGGGAGGAGAACTGTTTTTT.

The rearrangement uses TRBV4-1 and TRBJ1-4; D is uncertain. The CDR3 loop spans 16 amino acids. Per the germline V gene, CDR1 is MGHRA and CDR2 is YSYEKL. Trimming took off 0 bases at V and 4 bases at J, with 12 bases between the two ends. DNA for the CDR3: TGCGCCAGCAGCCAAGATTATTCGGGTTATAATGAAAAACTGTTTTTT. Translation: CASSQDYSGYNEKLFF.

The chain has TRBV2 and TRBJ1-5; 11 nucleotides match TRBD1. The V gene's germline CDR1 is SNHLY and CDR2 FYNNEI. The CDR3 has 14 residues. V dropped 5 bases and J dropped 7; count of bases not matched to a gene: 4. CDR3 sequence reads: CASSSGTGGQPQHF. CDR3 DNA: TGTGCCAGCAGTTCCGGGACAGGGGGACAGCCCCAGCATTTT.

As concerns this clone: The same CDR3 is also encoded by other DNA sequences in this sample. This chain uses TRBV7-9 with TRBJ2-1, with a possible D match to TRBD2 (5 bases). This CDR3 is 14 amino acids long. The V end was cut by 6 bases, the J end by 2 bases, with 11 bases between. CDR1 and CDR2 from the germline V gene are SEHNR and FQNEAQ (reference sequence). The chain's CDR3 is CASSRDSAYNEQFF. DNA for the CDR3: TGTGCCAGCAGTCGTGATAGCGCCTACAATGAGCAGTTCTTC.

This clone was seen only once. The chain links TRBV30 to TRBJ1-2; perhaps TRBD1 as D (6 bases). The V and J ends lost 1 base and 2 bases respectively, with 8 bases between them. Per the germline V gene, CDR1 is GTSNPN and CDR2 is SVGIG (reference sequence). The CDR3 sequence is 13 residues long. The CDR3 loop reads CAWSGQGNYGYTF. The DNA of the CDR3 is TGTGCCTGGAGTGGGCAGGGGAACTATGGCTACACCTTC.

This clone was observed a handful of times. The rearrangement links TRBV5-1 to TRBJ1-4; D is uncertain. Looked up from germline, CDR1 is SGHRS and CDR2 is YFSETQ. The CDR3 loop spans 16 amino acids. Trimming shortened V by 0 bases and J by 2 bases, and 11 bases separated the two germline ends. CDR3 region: CASSLASSRTNEKLFF. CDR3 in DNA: TGCGCCAGCAGCTTGGCGTCGTCGCGGACTAATGAAAAACTGTTTTTT.

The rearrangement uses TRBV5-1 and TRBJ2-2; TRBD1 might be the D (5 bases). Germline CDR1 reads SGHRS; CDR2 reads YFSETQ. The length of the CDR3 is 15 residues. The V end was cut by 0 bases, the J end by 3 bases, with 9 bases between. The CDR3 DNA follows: TGCGCCAGCAGCTTGGTAGGGGTGGACACCGGGGAGCTGTTTTTT. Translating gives CASSLVGVDTGELFF.

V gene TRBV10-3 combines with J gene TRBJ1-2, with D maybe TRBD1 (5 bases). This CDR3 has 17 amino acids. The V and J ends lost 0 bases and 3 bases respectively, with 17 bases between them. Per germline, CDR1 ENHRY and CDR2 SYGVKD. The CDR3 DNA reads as TGTGCCATCAGTGAGTCTCCGTCCTTCCTCAGGGACTATGGCTACACCTTC. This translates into CAISESPSFLRDYGYTF.

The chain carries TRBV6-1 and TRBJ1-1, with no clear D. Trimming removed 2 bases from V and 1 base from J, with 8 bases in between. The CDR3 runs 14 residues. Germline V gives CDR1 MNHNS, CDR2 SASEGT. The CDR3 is CASSERGGNTEAFF. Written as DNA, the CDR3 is TGTGCCAGCAGTGAAAGAGGTGGGAACACTGAAGCTTTCTTT.

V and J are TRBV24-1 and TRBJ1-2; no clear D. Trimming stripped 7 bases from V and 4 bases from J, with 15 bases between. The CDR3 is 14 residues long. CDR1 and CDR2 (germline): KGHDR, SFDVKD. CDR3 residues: CATSPQKLFYGYTF. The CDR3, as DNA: TGTGCCACCAGCCCACAGAAACTTTTCTATGGCTACACCTTC.

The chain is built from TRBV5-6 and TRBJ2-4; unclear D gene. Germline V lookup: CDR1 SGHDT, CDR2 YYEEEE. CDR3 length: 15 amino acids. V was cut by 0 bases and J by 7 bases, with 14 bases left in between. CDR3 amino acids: CASSLVADPTNIQYF. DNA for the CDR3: TGTGCCAGCAGCTTGGTGGCTGATCCAACGAACATTCAGTACTTC.

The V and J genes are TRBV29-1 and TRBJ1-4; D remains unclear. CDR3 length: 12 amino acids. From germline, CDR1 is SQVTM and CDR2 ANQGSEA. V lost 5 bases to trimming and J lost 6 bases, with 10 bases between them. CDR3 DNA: TGCAGCGTTCTCGGGGTGGATGAAAAACTGTTTTTT. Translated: CSVLGVDEKLFF.

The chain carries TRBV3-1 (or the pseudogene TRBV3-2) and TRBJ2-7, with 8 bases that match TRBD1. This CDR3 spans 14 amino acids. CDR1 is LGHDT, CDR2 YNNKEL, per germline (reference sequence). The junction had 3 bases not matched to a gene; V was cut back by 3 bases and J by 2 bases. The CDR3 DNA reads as TGTGCCAGCAGCCACCTGGACAGGGCCTACGAGCAGTACTTC. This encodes CASSHLDRAYEQYF.

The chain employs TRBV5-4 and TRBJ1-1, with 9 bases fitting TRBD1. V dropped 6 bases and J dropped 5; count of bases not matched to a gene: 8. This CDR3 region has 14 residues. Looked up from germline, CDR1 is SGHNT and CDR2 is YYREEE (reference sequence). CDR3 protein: CASNQQGARTEAFF. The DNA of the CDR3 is TGTGCCAGCAATCAACAGGGGGCCCGGACTGAAGCTTTCTTT.

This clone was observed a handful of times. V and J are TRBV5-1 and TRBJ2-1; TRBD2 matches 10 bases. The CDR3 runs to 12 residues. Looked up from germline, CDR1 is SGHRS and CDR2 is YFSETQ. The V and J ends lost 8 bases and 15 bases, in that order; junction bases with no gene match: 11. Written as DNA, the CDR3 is TGCGCCAGTTCTAGCGGGGGCCCGGGGATGTTCTTC. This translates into CASSSGGPGMFF.

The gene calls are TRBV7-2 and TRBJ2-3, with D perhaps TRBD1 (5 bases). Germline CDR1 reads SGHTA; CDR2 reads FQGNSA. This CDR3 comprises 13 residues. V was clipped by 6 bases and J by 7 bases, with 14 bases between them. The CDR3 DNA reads TGTGCCAGCAGTTGGACACCAACAAATACGCAGTATTTT. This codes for CASSWTPTNTQYF.

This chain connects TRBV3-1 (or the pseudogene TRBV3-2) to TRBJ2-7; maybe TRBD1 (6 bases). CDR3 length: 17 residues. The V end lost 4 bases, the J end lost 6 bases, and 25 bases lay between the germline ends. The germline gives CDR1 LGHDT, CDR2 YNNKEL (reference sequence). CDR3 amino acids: CASSLFSSTGSSGEQYF. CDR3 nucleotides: TGTGCCAGCAGCCTGTTCTCCTCGACAGGCTCCTCCGGCGAGCAGTACTTC.

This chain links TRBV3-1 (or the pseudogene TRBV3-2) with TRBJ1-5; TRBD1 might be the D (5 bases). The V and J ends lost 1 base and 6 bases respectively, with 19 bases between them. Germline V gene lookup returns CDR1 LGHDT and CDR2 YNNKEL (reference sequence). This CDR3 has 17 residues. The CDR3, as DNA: TGTGCCAGCAGCCAAGGAGGTGGCAGGGCATGGGGTCAGCCCCAGCATTTT. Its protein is CASSQGGGRAWGQPQHF.

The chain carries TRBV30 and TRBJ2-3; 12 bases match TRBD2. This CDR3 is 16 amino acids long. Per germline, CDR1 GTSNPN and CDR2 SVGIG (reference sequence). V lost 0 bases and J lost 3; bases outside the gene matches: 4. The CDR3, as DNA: TGTGCCTGGAGTGTTGGACTAGCGGGGACGACAGATACGCAGTATTTT. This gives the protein CAWSVGLAGTTDTQYF.